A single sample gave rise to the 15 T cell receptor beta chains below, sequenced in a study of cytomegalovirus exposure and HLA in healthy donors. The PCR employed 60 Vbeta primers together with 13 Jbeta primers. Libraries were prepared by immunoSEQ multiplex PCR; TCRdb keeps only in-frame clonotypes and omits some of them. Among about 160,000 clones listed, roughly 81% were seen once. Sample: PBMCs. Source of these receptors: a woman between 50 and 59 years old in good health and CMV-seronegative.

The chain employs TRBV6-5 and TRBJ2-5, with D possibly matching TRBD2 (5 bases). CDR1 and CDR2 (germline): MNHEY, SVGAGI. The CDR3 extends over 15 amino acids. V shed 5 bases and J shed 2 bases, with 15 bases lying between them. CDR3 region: CASSRSGPVQETQYF. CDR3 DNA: TGTGCCAGCAGTCGGAGCGGACCGGTACAAGAGACCCAGTACTTC.

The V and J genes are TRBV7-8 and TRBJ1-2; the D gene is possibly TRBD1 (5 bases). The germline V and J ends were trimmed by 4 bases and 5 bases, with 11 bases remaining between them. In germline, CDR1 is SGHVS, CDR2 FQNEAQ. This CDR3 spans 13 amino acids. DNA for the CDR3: TGTGCCAGCAGCTCAGTTCAGGGTTATGGCTACACCTTC. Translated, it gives CASSSVQGYGYTF.

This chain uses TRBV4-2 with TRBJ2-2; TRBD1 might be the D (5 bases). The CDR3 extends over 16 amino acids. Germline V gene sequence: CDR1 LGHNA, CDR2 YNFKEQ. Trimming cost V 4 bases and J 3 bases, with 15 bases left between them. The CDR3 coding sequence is TGTGCCAGCAGCCCCCGGGTTACAGGAGACACCGGGGAGCTGTTTTTT. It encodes CASSPRVTGDTGELFF.

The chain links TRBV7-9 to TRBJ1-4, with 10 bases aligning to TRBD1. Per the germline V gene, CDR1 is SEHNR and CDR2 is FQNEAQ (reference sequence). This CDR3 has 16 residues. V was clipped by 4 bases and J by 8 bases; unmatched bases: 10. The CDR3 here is CASSYPRQGANEKLFF. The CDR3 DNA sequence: TGTGCCAGCAGCTACCCCCGACAGGGGGCGAACGAAAAACTGTTTTTT.

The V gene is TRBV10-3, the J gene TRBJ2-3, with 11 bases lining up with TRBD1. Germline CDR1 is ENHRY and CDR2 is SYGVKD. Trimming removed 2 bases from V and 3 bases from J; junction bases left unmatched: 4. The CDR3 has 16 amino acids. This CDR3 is CAISEGTGGMTDTQYF. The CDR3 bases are TGTGCCATCAGTGAGGGGACAGGGGGAATGACAGATACGCAGTATTTT.

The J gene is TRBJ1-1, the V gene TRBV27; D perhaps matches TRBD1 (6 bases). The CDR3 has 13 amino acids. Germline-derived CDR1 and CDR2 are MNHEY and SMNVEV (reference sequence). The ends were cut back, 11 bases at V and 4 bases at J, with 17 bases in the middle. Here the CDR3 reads CAAGRGLSTEAFF. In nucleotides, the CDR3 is TGTGCCGCCGGGAGGGGGTTGAGCACTGAAGCTTTCTTT.

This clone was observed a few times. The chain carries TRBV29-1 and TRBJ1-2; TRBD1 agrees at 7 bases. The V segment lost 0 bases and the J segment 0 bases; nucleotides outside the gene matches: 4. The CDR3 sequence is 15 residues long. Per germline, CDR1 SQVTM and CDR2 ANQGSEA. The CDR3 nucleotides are TGCAGCGTTGAAGAAATACAGGGGACTAACTATGGCTACACCTTC. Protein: CSVEEIQGTNYGYTF.

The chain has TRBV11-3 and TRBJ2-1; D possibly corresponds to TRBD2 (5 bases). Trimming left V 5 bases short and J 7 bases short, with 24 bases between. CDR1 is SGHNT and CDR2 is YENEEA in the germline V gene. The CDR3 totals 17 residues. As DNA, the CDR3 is TGTGCCAGCAGCCCCTCCCTAGCCCGCGGGTGGGGAAATGAGCAGTTCTTC. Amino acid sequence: CASSPSLARGWGNEQFF.

The CDR3 DNA follows: TGTGCCAGCAGTCAGACGGGACTAGTGATGGGGAACATTCAGTACTTC. Residues: CASSQTGLVMGNIQYF. The chain links TRBV28 to TRBJ2-4; TRBD2 matches at 8 bases. The CDR3 is 16 amino acids. V dropped 5 bases and J dropped 7; count of bases not matched to a gene: 13. From germline, CDR1 is MDHEN and CDR2 SYDVKM.

The CDR3 nucleotides are TGTGCCATCGGGACAGGGAGTTCTGGAAACACCATATATTTT. Translating it yields CAIGTGSSGNTIYF. This chain connects TRBV10-3 to TRBJ1-3; 9 bases map to TRBD1. V shed 8 bases and J 1 base; nucleotides not matched to a gene: 3. The CDR3 contains 14 residues. Germline loops: CDR1 ENHRY, CDR2 SYGVKD.

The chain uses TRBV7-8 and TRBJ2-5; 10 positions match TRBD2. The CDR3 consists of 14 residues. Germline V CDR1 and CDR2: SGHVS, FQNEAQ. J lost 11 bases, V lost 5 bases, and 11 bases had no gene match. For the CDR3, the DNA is TGTGCCAGCAGCCCCCGGGGAGCGGGAGGGCGTCAGTACTTC. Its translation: CASSPRGAGGRQYF. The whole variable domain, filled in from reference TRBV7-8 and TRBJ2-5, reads GAGVSQSPRYKVAKRGQDVALRCDPISGHVSLFWYQQALGQGPEFLTYFQNEAQLDKSGLPSDRFFAERPEGSVSTLKIQRTQQEDSAVYLCASSPRGAGGRQYFGPGTRLLVL.

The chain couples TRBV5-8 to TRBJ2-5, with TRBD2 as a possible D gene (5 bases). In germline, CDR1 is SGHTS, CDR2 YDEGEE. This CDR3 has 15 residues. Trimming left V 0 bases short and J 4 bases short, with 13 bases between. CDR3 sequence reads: CASSLAGVVGETQYF. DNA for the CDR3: TGTGCCAGCAGCTTGGCCGGGGTAGTGGGAGAGACCCAGTACTTC.

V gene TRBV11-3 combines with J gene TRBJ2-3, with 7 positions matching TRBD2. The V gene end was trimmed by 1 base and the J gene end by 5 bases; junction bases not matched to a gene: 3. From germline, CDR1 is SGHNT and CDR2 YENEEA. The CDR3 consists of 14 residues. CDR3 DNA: TGTGCCAGCAGCTTAGCGGGAGGAGGAGATACGCAGTATTTT. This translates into CASSLAGGGDTQYF. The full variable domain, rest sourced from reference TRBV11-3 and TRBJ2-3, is EAGVVQSPRYKIIEKKQPVAFWCNPISGHNTLYWYLQNLGQGPELLIRYENEEAVDDSQLPKDRFSAERLKGVDSTLKIQPAELGDSAVYLCASSLAGGGDTQYFGPGTRLTVL.

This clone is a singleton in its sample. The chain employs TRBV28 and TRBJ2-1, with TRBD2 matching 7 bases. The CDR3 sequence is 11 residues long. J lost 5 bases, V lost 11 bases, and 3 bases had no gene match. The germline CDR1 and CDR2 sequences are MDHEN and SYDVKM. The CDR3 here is CAGGGNNEQFF. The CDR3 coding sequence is TGTGCCGGGGGGGGGAACAATGAGCAGTTCTTC. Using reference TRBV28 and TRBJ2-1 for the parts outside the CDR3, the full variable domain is DVKVTQSSRYLVKRTGEKVFLECVQDMDHENMFWYRQDPGLGLRLIYFSYDVKMKEKGDIPEGYSVSREKKERFSLILESASTNQTSMYLCAGGGNNEQFFGPGTRLTVL.

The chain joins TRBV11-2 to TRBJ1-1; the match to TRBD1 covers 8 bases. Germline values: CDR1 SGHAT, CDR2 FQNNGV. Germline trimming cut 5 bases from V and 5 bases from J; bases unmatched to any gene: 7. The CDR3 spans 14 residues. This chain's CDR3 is CASSPQGARTEAFF. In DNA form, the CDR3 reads TGTGCCAGCAGCCCGCAGGGGGCGAGGACTGAAGCTTTCTTT.